This T cell receptor (beta chain) was identified during a study of shared clonotypes between healthy human individuals (dated by TCRdb to the early 2020s). Regarding the research as a whole: Three men and a couple of women, aged 18 to 49 years, made up the cohort. For each donor, CD4 naive and CD4 memory were each run on three plates, CD8 naive on two plates, and CD8 memory on one plate. Blood TCR repertoires of about five healthy adults were deeply sequenced to estimate repertoire size and the extent of clonotype sharing between individuals. To increase sequencing depth and limit assay-specific biases, TCR repertoire library preparation and sequencing were carried out by different laboratories using diverse techniques. Per donor, leukapheresis produced somewhere between about 0.9 and 10 billion PBMCs. The investigation overall reported the following: Compared with non-shared clonotypes, clonotypes shared by all four sorted-subset donors had higher generation probabilities. Naive subsets generally had larger estimated clonotype richness than memory subsets did. Pairwise subsampling indicated that sequencing depth was expected to affect the degree of clonotype sharing among donors. Even with the large sequencing depth, rarefaction of the sorted-subset datasets indicated that sequencing was incomplete. The small number of donors limited the genetic and exposure-history diversity represented. Sampling was restricted to blood, and TCR repertoires in tissues likely differ from the TCR repertoires found in blood. Sharing across four donors was observed for approximately 5% of naive CD4, under 4% of naive CD8, 2.3% of memory CD4, and roughly 0.4% of memory CD8 clonotypes.

Using the deep immunoSEQ assay, TCR CDR3 regions were amplified from genomic DNA by multiplex PCR. Extracted genomic DNA from each cell subset was distributed evenly across all wells of several immunoSEQ 96-well plates, and each plate was treated as a replicate. Each replicate PCR for sorted subsets received about 200 ng genomic DNA, equal to about 30,000 T cell genomes. Purified libraries were quantified with a Qubit 3.0 fluorometer, sized on a Bioanalyzer 2100, and re-quantified with the KAPA Library Quantification kit. Every immunoSEQ 96-well plate was sequenced on a separate single-read 150-cycle Illumina NextSeq 550 flow cell. The study's own analysis went as follows. Because the immunoSEQ output included only junctional sequences and no quality scores, the filtering could not be the same as the filtering used for full-length reads. Sequences were annotated with PyIR, a Python wrapper for IgBLAST v1.9, and V/J genes and CDR3 were assigned using IMGT germline references. Reads were removed for weak V/J assignments (E-value above 1e-6), missing CDR3, stop codons, out-of-frame junctions, or ambiguous translated residues. V3J clonotypes were defined as sequences sharing the same inferred V gene, J gene, and CDR3 amino acid sequence. To compute the percentage overlap between repertoires, the number of shared unique clonotypes was divided by the size of the smaller repertoire. RTK rarefaction, the Chao1 estimator, and Recon v2.1 estimates of unobserved clonotypes were used to assess repertoire richness. Generation probabilities for all TCRbeta clonotypes obtained by the gDNA method from a few donors were computed using OLGA. TCRdb took this table from immuneACCESS and kept in-frame rearrangements with V and J called. Such tables lack part of the clones; where checked against another copy, unresolved V genes explain under half of the gap, and the rest is unexplained. V and J calls and clone size are copied from that table; D and trimming were computed from the DNA. Present in this sample are 1,100,000 or so clones, approximately 80% of which were seen just once. The ten largest clones take up about 0.52% of the sample.

A note on this clone: No cognate antigen has been identified for it. Base qualities are not provided; no much larger clone lies one nucleotide away. The same CDR3 also results from other DNA sequences found in this sample.

The donors were healthy, HIV-negative adults who had no recently reported acute infections or vaccinations. All donors were Caucasian adults living in Nashville, Tennessee, USA. CD4+ T cells were enriched by magnetic negative selection; naive cells were then positively selected on CD45RA, and the negative fraction formed the memory subset. Blood was obtained by leukapheresis, after which PBMCs were separated by Ficoll-Histopaque density gradient centrifugation and cryopreserved in liquid nitrogen vapor phase. Analytical flow cytometry was used to check the purity and quantity of each magnetically sorted T cell population. From each sorted fraction, genomic DNA was isolated and quantified by UV absorbance on a Nanodrop 2000c. The CDR3 contains 13 residues, cysteine and phenylalanine counted. Only the CDR3 part of the read is kept: 39 bases, read in frame from the first base. Relative to germline, V is 0 bases shorter and J is 3 bases shorter, with 5 bases between their ends. The germline V gene (reference sequence) sets CDR1 to LNHDA and CDR2 to SQIVND.

What was sequenced was memory CD4+ T cells from PBMCs. The label giving this sample's cell subset or site can be read as: CD45RA-negative fraction. The rearrangement joined TRBV19 to TRBJ1-1, with the D segment identity uncertain. This TCR derives from a man in his late teens or twenties in good health. Some clones in this sample may be carry-over from other donors' samples. The nucleotide sequence is given as TGTGCCAGTAGTATAGAAGGAGACACTGAAGCTTTCTTT. Its protein product is CASSIEGDTEAFF.